The 15 T cell receptor beta chains given below trace back to one sample, sequenced in a study of control samples from healthy donors and cancer patients. Measured with immunoSEQ multiplex PCR; TCRdb has only the in-frame clones, and not every one. This table holds 170,000 or so clones, roughly 93% found once. The source material was blood. The receptors come from a man younger than 35 in good health.

The gene calls are TRBV18 and TRBJ2-5, with D unclear. Trimming shortened V by 5 bases and J by 2 bases, and 15 bases separated the two germline ends. The CDR3 is 15 amino acids. Germline V gene lookup returns CDR1 KGHSH and CDR2 LQKENI. CDR3 sequence: CASSSTATPQETQYF. CDR3 nucleotide sequence: TGTGCCAGCTCATCAACAGCTACCCCTCAAGAGACCCAGTACTTC.

This clone was seen a single time. V is TRBV28 and J is TRBJ2-3; TRBD1 aligns across 10 bases. The CDR3 sequence is 16 residues long. CDR1 is MDHEN and CDR2 is SYDVKM in the germline V gene. Losses at the gene ends were 5 bases for V and 5 bases for J; bases not matched to a gene: 10. For the CDR3, the DNA is TGTGCCAGCAGTCCAACCTATGACAGGGGGCGAGATACGCAGTATTTT. It yields the protein CASSPTYDRGRDTQYF.

The chain couples TRBV28 to TRBJ2-3; 9 positions match TRBD2. This CDR3 contains 15 residues. Germline lookup yields CDR1 MDHEN and CDR2 SYDVKM. The J segment lost 1 base and the V segment lost 2 bases, leaving 1 base of the junction unmatched. In nucleotides, the CDR3 is TGTGCCAGCAGTTTAATAGCGGGGGGCACAGATACGCAGTATTTT. Translated: CASSLIAGGTDTQYF.

The chain combines TRBV30 with TRBJ2-2; D is perhaps TRBD1 (5 bases). The CDR3 runs to 14 residues. V lost 2 bases to trimming and J lost 4 bases, with 11 bases between them. Looked up from germline, CDR1 is GTSNPN and CDR2 is SVGIG (reference sequence). The CDR3 sequence is CAWSMDIITGELFF. The CDR3 coding sequence is TGTGCCTGGAGTATGGACATCATCACCGGGGAGCTGTTTTTT.

In its sample, this clone was seen a few times. The genes are TRBV4-1 and TRBJ1-5; 7 bases line up with TRBD1. With V trimmed by 5 bases and J by 1 base, 11 bases remained unmatched. Germline values: CDR1 MGHRA, CDR2 YSYEKL. The CDR3 has 17 residues. In nucleotides, the CDR3 is TGCGCCAGCAGCTTTCGACAGGGCGGGTTGAGCAATCAGCCCCAGCATTTT. It codes for CASSFRQGGLSNQPQHF.

V gene TRBV24-1 combines with J gene TRBJ2-5; D might be TRBD2 (6 bases). The CDR3 length is 15 residues. Per germline, CDR1 KGHDR and CDR2 SFDVKD. The V and J ends lost 3 bases and 5 bases respectively, with 15 bases between them. The CDR3 bases are TGTGCCACCAGTGATCCTTTGGCAGGGAGGGAGACCCAGTACTTC. This codes for CATSDPLAGRETQYF.

The V and J genes are TRBV3-1 (or the pseudogene TRBV3-2) and TRBJ2-5; TRBD1 might be the D (5 bases). Germline CDR1 and CDR2: LGHDT and YNNKEL (reference sequence). V was trimmed by 1 base and J by 5 bases, leaving 11 bases between them. The CDR3 totals 14 residues. CDR3 residues: CASSQGPGRETQYF. In DNA, the CDR3 is TGTGCCAGCAGCCAAGGTCCAGGGCGGGAGACCCAGTACTTC.

The chain links TRBV24-1 to TRBJ2-7, with 7 nucleotides matching TRBD1. J gave up 2 bases and V 6 bases, and 3 bases lay outside the gene matches. The CDR3 consists of 13 residues. In germline, CDR1 is KGHDR, CDR2 SFDVKD. The CDR3 sequence: CATSRGTAYEQYF. The CDR3 coding sequence is TGTGCCACCAGTCGAGGGACAGCCTACGAGCAGTACTTC.

The chain is built from TRBV30 and TRBJ1-6; 7 nucleotides align to TRBD1. Germline lookup yields CDR1 GTSNPN and CDR2 SVGIG (reference sequence). CDR3 length equals 15 residues. Trimming cost V 0 bases and J 1 base; bases outside gene matches: 0. DNA of the CDR3: TGTGCCTGGAGTGTGGGACAGTCCTATAATTCACCCCTCCACTTT. Residues: CAWSVGQSYNSPLHF.

The chain combines TRBV5-4 with TRBJ2-3; 9 bases line up with TRBD1. V was pared by 4 bases and J by 3 bases, with 9 bases of the junction left unmatched. This CDR3 spans 16 amino acids. Germline-derived CDR1 and CDR2 are SGHNT and YYREEE (reference sequence). This CDR3 is CASSTGQGIPTDTQYF. CDR3 coding DNA: TGTGCCAGCAGCACGGGACAGGGCATTCCGACAGATACGCAGTATTTT.

A single count supports this clone. This chain connects TRBV5-1 to TRBJ2-5, with no clear D. Germline V lookup: CDR1 SGHRS, CDR2 YFSETQ. The CDR3 has 11 residues. Deletions cut 4 bases from V and 0 bases from J, with 1 base between. The CDR3 spells CASSDQETQYF. The CDR3 DNA sequence: TGCGCCAGCAGCGACCAAGAGACCCAGTACTTC.

This sequence joins TRBV4-1 and TRBJ2-2; D is ambiguous. The CDR3 sequence is 16 residues long. V was trimmed by 4 bases and J by 2 bases, leaving 14 bases between them. In germline, CDR1 is MGHRA, CDR2 YSYEKL. The CDR3 sequence: CASSRKTVSNTGELFF. In DNA, the CDR3 is TGCGCCAGCAGCCGAAAAACGGTCAGCAACACCGGGGAGCTGTTTTTT.

The rearrangement uses TRBV7-9 and TRBJ2-5; D ambiguous. Germline V gene lookup returns CDR1 SEHNR and CDR2 FQNEAQ (reference sequence). Trimming pared 5 bases from V and 5 bases from J, leaving 12 bases between. This CDR3 is 13 amino acids long. The CDR3 here is CASSGRPGETQYF. The CDR3 bases are TGTGCCAGCAGCGGAAGGCCCGGGGAGACCCAGTACTTC. Looking up the rest from reference TRBV7-9 and TRBJ2-5 gives the full variable domain: DTGVSQNPRHKITKRGQNVTFRCDPISEHNRLYWYRQTLGQGPEFLTYFQNEAQLEKSRLLSDRFSAERPKGSFSTLEIQRTEQGDSAMYLCASSGRPGETQYFGPGTRLLVL.

This chain links TRBV30 with TRBJ1-1, with D uncertain. CDR3 length: 13 amino acids. Trimming pared 3 bases from V and 0 bases from J, leaving 8 bases between. Per the germline V gene, CDR1 is GTSNPN and CDR2 is SVGIG (reference sequence). Here the CDR3 reads CAWRFTVNTEAFF. The CDR3 DNA is TGTGCCTGGAGATTTACAGTGAACACTGAAGCTTTCTTT.

V usage is TRBV7-2 and J usage is TRBJ1-5, with D unclear. The CDR3 contains 15 residues. Trimming stripped 3 bases from V and 6 bases from J, with 15 bases between. Per germline, CDR1 SGHTA and CDR2 FQGNSA. Here the CDR3 reads CASSFEGYNGQPQHF. The CDR3 region has the DNA TGTGCCAGCAGCTTTGAAGGGTATAATGGTCAGCCCCAGCATTTT.